This T cell receptor beta chain was profiled in a study of shared clonotypes between healthy human individuals. Study conclusions and caveats: Clonotypes shared by all four sorted-subset donors had higher generation probabilities than non-shared clonotypes.

CDR3 size: 16 residues. The germline CDR1 and CDR2 sequences are SGHRS and YFSETQ. V was trimmed by 4 bases and J by 5 bases, leaving 21 bases between them. This clone occurred once. Antigen unknown. TCRdb's copy holds only in-frame clones and misses some; the assay was immunoSEQ multiplex PCR. The table lists about 1.1 million clones, approximately 80% of them singletons. This chain joins TRBV5-1 and TRBJ2-5; maybe TRBD2 (9 bases). The sequenced sample was memory CD4+ T cells from PBMCs. Specified subset: CD45RA-negative fraction. The TCR sequence derives from a man aged 18-30 years in good health. Some clones in this sample may be carry-over from other donors' samples. The CDR3 sequence: CASSPGGLAGWETQYF. The DNA for the CDR3 is TGCGCCAGCAGCCCAGGGGGCCTAGCGGGGTGGGAGACCCAGTACTTC.